This TCR beta chain comes out of a study of spatial heterogeneity in lung cancer. This clonotype was seen more than once but under ten times. CDR1 is SEHNR and CDR2 is FQNEAQ in the germline V gene (reference sequence). The CDR3 covers 15 residues. V gave up 5 bases and J gave up 2 bases, with 16 bases separating them. TCRdb used MiXCR to reprocess the 5' RACE reads, holding one entry per CDR3 protein. The sample carries about 120,000 distinct CDR3 sequences, over 9% recorded once. The time point denotes: blood at routine non-recurrence follow-up after resection. No cell sorting; template was whole RNA from tumor, lung tissue or PBMC.

The chain uses TRBV7-9 and TRBJ2-7, with TRBD1 as a possible D gene (7 bases). The TCR comes from a male donor with early-stage non-small cell lung cancer. Sequencing used PBMCs, obtained at follow-up. The CDR3 sequence is CASSPRDRLPYEQYF. CDR3 nucleotides: TGTGCCAGCAGCCCGCGGGACAGACTACCCTACGAGCAGTACTTC. Together with reference TRBV7-9 and TRBJ2-7, the CDR3 gives the full variable domain: DTGVSQNPRHKITKRGQNVTFRCDPISEHNRLYWYRQTLGQGPEFLTYFQNEAQLEKSRLLSDRFSAERPKGSFSTLEIQRTEQGDSAMYLCASSPRDRLPYEQYFGPGTRLTVT.